The present entry profiles one T cell receptor (beta chain) with its context. This clonotype appeared many times. It has no known antigen specificity. One base away there is no much larger clone; base qualities are not given. Hyperthyroidism patients were newly diagnosed, with disease duration under 2 months, and aged 18 to 65 years. Patients with uncontrolled infections, other autoimmune diseases, pregnancy or lactation were excluded. Clinical symptoms, serum thyroxine and TRAb, thyroid ultrasound, and orbital computed tomography formed the basis for the diagnoses. For progressor patients, blood was drawn at the first diagnosis of hyperthyroidism, before any ophthalmopathy symptoms had appeared. Ficoll-Paque density gradient centrifugation was used to isolate PBMCs from under 11 ml of fresh peripheral blood. Progressor patients were first diagnosed with Graves' hyperthyroidism and then developed ophthalmopathy during follow-up. Total RNA was extracted using Trizol reagent, and RNA quality was assessed on an Agilent 2100 Bioanalyzer.

These data belong to a study of T cells in Graves' hyperthyroidism and ophthalmopathy (dated by TCRdb to between 2017 and 2020). Regarding the study in general: Peripheral blood was sampled at the time of initial diagnosis, prior to any treatment. Once sampling was done, hyperthyroidism patients were given methimazole at a starting dose of 30 mg daily, whereas ophthalmopathy patients were given high-dose intravenous methylprednisolone. An independent validation cohort of about 19 hyperthyroidism patients and about 15 patients who later progressed to ophthalmopathy tested prospective prediction of ophthalmopathy. For training and testing, the approximately 92 patients in the discovery cohort were randomly divided in a 7:3 ratio. To identify TCR V-J signatures that set the groups apart, the researchers used a discovery cohort of 100 patients, made up of under 50 with Graves' ophthalmopathy and about 60 with stable Graves' hyperthyroidism. TCR Vbeta CDR3 sequencing of 135 peripheral blood samples (approximately 44 ophthalmopathy, approximately 80 hyperthyroidism and approximately 17 progressor patients) is reported in the paper. Thyroid tissue and blood T-cell repertoires from several Graves' hyperthyroidism patients were also compared in the study.

General findings and caveats noted by the study authors: In cross-validation, a model built on a 13 V-J signature told ophthalmopathy apart from stable hyperthyroidism with about 90% sensitivity and 81% to 82% specificity, and in testing the same model reached 80%/75%. In validation, the model predicted progression to ophthalmopathy with 55% to 71% sensitivity and roughly 72% specificity, a median of 6.5 months before onset. Most expanded thyroid clonotypes (frequency above 0.001) were also found in blood, which suggests that blood repertoires may mirror thyroid immune responses. No statistical method was used to fix the sample size in advance, and group allocation was not hidden from the investigators.

Amplification of TCR beta CDR3 regions was carried out from RNA transcripts. The TCR CDR3 was subjected to a first round of RT-PCR using the HTBI primer set and the Qiagen OneStep RT-PCR kit. The libraries were constructed in a second round of multiplex PCR and then size-selected and purified. Libraries were sequenced paired-end with 100 bp reads on an Illumina HiSeq2000. The original pipeline was this. SOAPnuke was used to process the raw data, throwing out any read that contained adapters or uncalled bases, had a mean Phred below 15, or lacked an exact constant-primer or identifier match. COPE v1.2.5 was used to merge high-quality paired reads, and clonotypes were defined as unique nucleotide sequences. Clonotypes were aligned to IMGT TRBV, TRBD and TRBJ reference segments using MiTCR v1.1. Analysis was restricted to V-J combinations with a frequency above 0.0001, which covered about 99% of repertoires. The TCS score was defined as F50 (clonal expansion) divided by E x V (chaos), with BLOSUM62-based TCRdist calculated between CDR3 peptides within each V-J. Welch's t-statistics and random forest reduced roughly 530 V-J features to 13, which were used in a naive Bayes classifier (R e1071). TCRdb applied fastp at Q25 and MiXCR to the public reads, then kept only in-frame beta chains. Every entry covers one CDR3 protein and lists the most common genes and DNA from its rows. These V and J calls originate from TCRdb's pipeline instead of the authors' own analysis. In this sample the table shows about 270,000 distinct CDR3 sequences, about 25% of which occur a single time. Roughly a quarter of the sample is taken by the ten largest.

Measured from the cysteine to the phenylalanine, the CDR3 is 15 residues long. The only DNA kept is the CDR3, 45 bases in frame from the first base. Reading the germline V gene (reference sequence) gives CDR1 SGHNT and CDR2 YYREEE. The V and J ends are trimmed by 0 bases and 4 bases, leaving 14 bases between them. Source material: blood. The rearranged chain carries TRBV5-4 and TRBJ2-7; perhaps TRBD2 is the D gene, with 6 bases matching. The clonotype originates from a middle-aged man with Graves' hyperthyroidism that later progressed to Graves' ophthalmopathy. The bases read TGTGCCAGCAGCTTGGATGCGTCTGCGGGGTACGAGCAGTACTTC. Its protein is CASSLDASAGYEQYF. Reference TRBV5-4 and TRBJ2-7 genes cover what lies past the CDR3, so the full variable domain is ETGVTQSPTHLIKTRGQQVTLRCSSQSGHNTVSWYQQALGQGPQFIFQYYREEENGRGNFPPRFSGLQFPNYSSELNVNALELDDSALYLCASSLDASAGYEQYFGPGTRLTVT.